This TCR beta chain was retrieved from a study of T cell responses to AZD1222 COVID-19 vaccine. A few counts support this clone. V dropped 1 base and J dropped 10; count of bases not matched to a gene: 9. CDR1 and CDR2 (germline): MNHEY, SVGAGI. This CDR3 comprises 16 residues. Here immunoSEQ multiplex PCR was the method, and the copy in TCRdb shows in-frame clones only, minus some. The sample has 95,000 to 150,000 clones; over 75% are singletons. The clonotype comes from an adult in good health. Here the sequenced sample was peripheral blood, taken on day 0 of AZD1222 vaccination. This sequence joins TRBV6-5 and TRBJ1-6, with 8 positions matching TRBD1. CDR3 protein: CASSYLQGQVGSPLHF. The CDR3 bases are TGTGCCAGCAGTTACTTGCAGGGACAGGTTGGGTCACCCCTCCACTTT.